This T cell receptor (beta chain) was captured by sequencing in a study of cytomegalovirus exposure and HLA in healthy donors. Study results and limitations: TCR beta V- and J-gene trimming was later associated with a missense DCLRE1C variant. According to an earlier analysis, most TCR beta V segments yielded productive rearrangements about 87% or about 30% of the time. According to a later analysis, most TCR beta chains associated with CMV appeared HLA-restricted.

This clone was observed a handful of times. What it recognizes is unknown. Amplification used 60 Vbeta primers and 13 Jbeta primers. Some clones are missing from TCRdb's copy, which holds only in-frame ones; the method was immunoSEQ multiplex PCR. The sample contains around 190,000 clones, 82% of which appear only once. This TCR came from a woman aged 50 to 60 in good health and CMV-seronegative. Input material: PBMCs.

CDR3 region: CASSQEGRQGLGEQYF. CDR3 DNA sequence: TGCGCCAGCAGCCAAGAGGGAAGGCAGGGACTGGGCGAGCAGTACTTC. The chain joins TRBV4-1 to TRBJ2-5, with D tentatively TRBD2 (6 bases). The closer fit of TRBJ2-7 to the DNA end suggests the J call may be wrong. CDR1 and CDR2 (germline): MGHRA, YSYEKL. The CDR3 is 16 residues long.